This T cell receptor (beta chain) was recorded in a study of T cells in Graves' hyperthyroidism and ophthalmopathy. Study-wide results and caveats: Ophthalmopathy was separated from stable hyperthyroidism by a 13 V-J model. Ophthalmopathy, as predicted by the model, came a median around 6 months after the prediction.

The CDR3 extends over 13 amino acids. The V end lost 3 bases, the J end lost 5 bases, and 11 bases lay between the germline ends. Germline V CDR1 and CDR2: DFQATT, SNEGSKA (reference sequence). No progression to ophthalmopathy during 18 months of follow-up defined stable disease. Diagnoses were established using clinical symptoms, serum thyroxine and TRAb, thyroid ultrasound and orbital computed tomography. RNA transcripts yielded amplified TCR beta CDR3 regions. HTBI primers were employed in a first-round RT-PCR of the TCR CDR3. TCRdb itself ran the multiplex PCR reads through MiXCR, one entry per CDR3 protein. There are about 420,000 distinct CDR3 sequences in the sample; around a sixth occur only once, and roughly 7.7% lies in the top ten. This clonotype was picked up many times. Its antigen is undetermined.

The source of this sequence is a woman under 30 with Graves' hyperthyroidism. What was sequenced was blood. The chain employs TRBV20-1 and TRBJ1-5, with D possibly matching TRBD1 (6 bases). Here the CDR3 DNA reads TGCAGTGCTAGTTTGGGGGCTTATCAGCCCCAGCATTTT. Encoded protein: CSASLGAYQPQHF.